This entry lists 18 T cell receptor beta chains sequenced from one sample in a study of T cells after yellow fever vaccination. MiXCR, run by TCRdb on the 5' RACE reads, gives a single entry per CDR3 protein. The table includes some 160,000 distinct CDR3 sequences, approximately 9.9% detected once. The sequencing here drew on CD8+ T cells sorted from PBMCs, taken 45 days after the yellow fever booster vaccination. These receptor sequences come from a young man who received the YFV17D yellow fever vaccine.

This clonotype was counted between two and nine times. CDR3 in amino acids: CASSYADDARGGTTGELFF. CDR3 bases: TGTGCCAGCAGTTACGCTGACGACGCCCGGGGAGGGACCACCGGGGAGCTGTTTTTT. This rearrangement joins TRBV6-2 or TRBV6-3 to TRBJ2-2; 7 nucleotides align to TRBD2. CDR3 size: 19 residues. Germline CDR1 reads MNHEY; CDR2 reads SVGEGT. The trim removed 2 bases at V and 4 bases at J, leaving 16 bases unmatched.

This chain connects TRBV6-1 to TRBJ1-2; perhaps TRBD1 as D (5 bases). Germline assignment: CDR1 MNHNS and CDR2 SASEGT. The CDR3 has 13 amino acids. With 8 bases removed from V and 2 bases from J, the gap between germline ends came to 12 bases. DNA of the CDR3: TGTGCCAGCCGGGACCGAATCAACTATGGCTACACCTTC. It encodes CASRDRINYGYTF.

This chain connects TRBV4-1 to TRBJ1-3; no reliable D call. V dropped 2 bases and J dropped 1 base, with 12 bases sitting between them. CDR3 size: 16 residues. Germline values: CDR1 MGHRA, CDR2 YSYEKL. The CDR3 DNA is TGCGCCAGCAGCCAAAGAGGTTCGGGATCTGGAAACACCATATATTTT. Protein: CASSQRGSGSGNTIYF.

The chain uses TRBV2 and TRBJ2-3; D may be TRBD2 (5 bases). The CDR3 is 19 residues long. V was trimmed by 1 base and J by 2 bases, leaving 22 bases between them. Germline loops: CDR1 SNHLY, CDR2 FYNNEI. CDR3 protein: CASSEVAGEPAIYTDTQYF. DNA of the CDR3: TGTGCCAGCAGTGAAGTGGCCGGGGAGCCAGCAATCTACACAGATACGCAGTATTTT. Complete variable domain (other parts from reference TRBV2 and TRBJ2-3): EPEVTQTPSHQVTQMGQEVILRCVPISNHLYFYWYRQILGQKVEFLVSFYNNEISEKSEIFDDQFSVERPDGSNFTLKIRSTKLEDSAMYFCASSEVAGEPAIYTDTQYFGPGTRLTVL.

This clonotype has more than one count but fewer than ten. The CDR3, as DNA: TGCGCCAGCAGCTTAGGGCTAGCGGTAGACTACAATGAGCAGTTCTTC. Its protein product is CASSLGLAVDYNEQFF. The gene calls are TRBV5-1 and TRBJ2-1; 7 nucleotides align to TRBD2. The germline CDR1 and CDR2 sequences are SGHRS and YFSETQ. The CDR3 totals 16 residues. The V and J ends lost 2 bases and 3 bases, in that order; junction bases with no gene match: 8.

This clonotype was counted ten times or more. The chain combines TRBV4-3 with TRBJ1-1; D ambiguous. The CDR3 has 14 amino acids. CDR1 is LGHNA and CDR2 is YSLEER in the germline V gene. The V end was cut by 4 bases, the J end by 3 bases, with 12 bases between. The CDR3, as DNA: TGCGCCAGCAGCCGGAATGGGGTATACACTGAAGCTTTCTTT. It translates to CASSRNGVYTEAFF.

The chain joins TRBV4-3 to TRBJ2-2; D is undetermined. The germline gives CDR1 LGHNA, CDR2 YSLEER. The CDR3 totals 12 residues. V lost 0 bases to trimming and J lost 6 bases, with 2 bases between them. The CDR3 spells CASSQESGELFF. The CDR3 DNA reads TGCGCCAGCAGCCAAGAGTCCGGGGAGCTGTTTTTT.

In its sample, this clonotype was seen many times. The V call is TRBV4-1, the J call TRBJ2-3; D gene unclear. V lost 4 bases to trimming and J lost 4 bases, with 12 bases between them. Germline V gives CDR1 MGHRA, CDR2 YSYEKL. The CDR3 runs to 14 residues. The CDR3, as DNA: TGCGCCAGCAGCCTCCCATCTCGGGCAGATACGCAGTATTTT. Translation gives CASSLPSRADTQYF.

The CDR3 DNA is TGTGCCAGCAGTTGGGCTAGCGGGACACGGACCCAGTACTTC. It translates to CASSWASGTRTQYF. The chain links TRBV6-2 or TRBV6-3 to TRBJ2-5; 9 bases are a match to TRBD2. Germline V gene lookup returns CDR1 MNHEY and CDR2 SVGEGT. The CDR3 has 14 amino acids. V lost 4 bases and J lost 7; bases outside the gene matches: 7.

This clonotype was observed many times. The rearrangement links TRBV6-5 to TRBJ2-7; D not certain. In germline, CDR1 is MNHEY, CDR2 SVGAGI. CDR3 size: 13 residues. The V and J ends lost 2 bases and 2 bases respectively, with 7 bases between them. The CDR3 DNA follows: TGTGCCAGCAGTTACGATAGGACCTACGAGCAGTACTTC. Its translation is CASSYDRTYEQYF.

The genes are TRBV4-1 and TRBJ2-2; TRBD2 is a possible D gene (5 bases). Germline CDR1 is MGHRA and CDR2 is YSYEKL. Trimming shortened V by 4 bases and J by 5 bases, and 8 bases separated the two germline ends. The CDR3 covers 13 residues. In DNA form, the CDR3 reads TGCGCCAGCAGCCGCGGGTTTACCGGGGAGCTGTTTTTT. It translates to CASSRGFTGELFF.

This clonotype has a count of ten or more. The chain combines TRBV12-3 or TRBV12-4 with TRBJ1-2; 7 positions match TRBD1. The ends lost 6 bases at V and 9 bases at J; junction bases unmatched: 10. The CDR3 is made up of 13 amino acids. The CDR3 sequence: CASSQDRFFRYTF. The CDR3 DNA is TGTGCCAGCAGCCAGGACAGGTTTTTCCGCTACACCTTC.

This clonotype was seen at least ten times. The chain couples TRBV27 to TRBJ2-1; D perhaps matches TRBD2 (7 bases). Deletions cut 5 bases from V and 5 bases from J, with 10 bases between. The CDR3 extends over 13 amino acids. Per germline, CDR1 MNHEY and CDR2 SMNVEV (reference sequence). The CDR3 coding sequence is TGTGCCAGCAGTCGGGGGGCGAACAATGAGCAGTTCTTC. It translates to CASSRGANNEQFF.

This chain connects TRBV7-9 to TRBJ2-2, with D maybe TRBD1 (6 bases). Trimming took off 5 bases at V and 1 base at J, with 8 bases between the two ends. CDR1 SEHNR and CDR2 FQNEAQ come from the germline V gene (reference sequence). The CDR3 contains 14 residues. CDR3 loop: CASSRGQNTGELFF. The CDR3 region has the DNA TGTGCCAGCAGCAGGGGACAGAACACCGGGGAGCTGTTTTTT.

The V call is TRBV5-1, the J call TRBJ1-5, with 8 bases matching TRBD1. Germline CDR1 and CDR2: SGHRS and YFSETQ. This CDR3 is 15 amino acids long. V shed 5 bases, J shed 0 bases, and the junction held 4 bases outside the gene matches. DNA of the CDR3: TGCGCCAGCAGGGCGACAGGGGATAGCAATCAGCCCCAGCATTTT. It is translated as CASRATGDSNQPQHF.

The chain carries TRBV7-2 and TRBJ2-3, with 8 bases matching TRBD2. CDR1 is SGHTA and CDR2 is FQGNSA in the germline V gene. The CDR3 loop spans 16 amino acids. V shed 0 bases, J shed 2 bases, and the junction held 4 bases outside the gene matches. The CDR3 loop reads CASSLAASGPTDTQYF. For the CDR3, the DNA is TGTGCCAGCAGCTTAGCGGCTAGCGGGCCCACAGATACGCAGTATTTT.

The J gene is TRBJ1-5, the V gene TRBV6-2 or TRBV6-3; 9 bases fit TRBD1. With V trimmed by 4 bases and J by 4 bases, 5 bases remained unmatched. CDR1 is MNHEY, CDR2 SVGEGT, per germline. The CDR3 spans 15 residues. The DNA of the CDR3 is TGTGCCAGCAGTTCAGGGGACAGGGAAAATCAGCCCCAGCATTTT. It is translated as CASSSGDRENQPQHF.

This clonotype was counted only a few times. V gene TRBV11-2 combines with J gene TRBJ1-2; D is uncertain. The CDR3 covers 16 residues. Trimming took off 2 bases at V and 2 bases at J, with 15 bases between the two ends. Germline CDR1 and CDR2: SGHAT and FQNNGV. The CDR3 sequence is CASSLPVTDGNYGYTF. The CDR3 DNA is TGTGCCAGCAGCTTACCCGTGACGGATGGGAACTATGGCTACACCTTC.